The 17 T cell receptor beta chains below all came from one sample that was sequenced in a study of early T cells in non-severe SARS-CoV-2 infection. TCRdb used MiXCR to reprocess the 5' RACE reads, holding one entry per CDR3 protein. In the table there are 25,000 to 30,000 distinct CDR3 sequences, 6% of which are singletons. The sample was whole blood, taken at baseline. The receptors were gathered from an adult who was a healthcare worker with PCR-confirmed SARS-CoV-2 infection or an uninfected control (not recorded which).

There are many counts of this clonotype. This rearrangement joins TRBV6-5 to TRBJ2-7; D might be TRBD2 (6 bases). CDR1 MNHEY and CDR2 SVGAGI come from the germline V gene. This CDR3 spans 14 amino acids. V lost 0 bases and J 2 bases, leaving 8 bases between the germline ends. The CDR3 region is CASSYSRGTYEQYF. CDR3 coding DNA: TGTGCCAGCAGTTACTCTCGGGGGACCTACGAGCAGTACTTC.

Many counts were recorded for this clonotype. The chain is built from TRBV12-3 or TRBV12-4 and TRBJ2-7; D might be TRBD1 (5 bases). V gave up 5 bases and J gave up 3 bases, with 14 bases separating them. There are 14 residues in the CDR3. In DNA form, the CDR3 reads TGTGCCAGCAGTAACTTTCAGGGAATCTACGAGCAGTACTTC. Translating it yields CASSNFQGIYEQYF.

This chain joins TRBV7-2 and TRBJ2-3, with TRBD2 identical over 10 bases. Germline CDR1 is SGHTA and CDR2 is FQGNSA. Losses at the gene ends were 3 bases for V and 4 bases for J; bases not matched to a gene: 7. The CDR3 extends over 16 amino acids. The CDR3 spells CASSFSGGATPDTQYF. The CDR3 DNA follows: TGTGCCAGCAGCTTCAGCGGGGGGGCGACCCCAGATACGCAGTATTTT.

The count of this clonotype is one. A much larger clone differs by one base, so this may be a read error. The CDR3 here is CTSTGNTGELFF. DNA of the CDR3: TGTACCAGCACAGGGAATACCGGGGAGCTGTTTTTT. The chain joins TRBV9 to TRBJ2-2; weak D call: TRBD1 (6 bases). Germline V gene sequence: CDR1 SGDLS, CDR2 YYNGEE. The CDR3 covers 12 residues.

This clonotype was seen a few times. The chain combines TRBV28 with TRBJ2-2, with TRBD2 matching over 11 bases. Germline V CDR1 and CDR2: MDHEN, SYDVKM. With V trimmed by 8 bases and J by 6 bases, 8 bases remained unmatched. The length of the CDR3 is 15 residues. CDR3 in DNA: TGTGCCAGCTGCTCTCAGGGACTAGCGGCCGGGGAGCTGTTTTTT. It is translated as CASCSQGLAAGELFF.

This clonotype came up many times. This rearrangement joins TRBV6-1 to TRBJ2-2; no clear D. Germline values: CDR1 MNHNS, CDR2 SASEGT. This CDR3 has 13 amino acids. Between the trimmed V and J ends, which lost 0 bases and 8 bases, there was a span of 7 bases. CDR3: CASSEAGRGELFF. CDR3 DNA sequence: TGTGCCAGCAGTGAAGCTGGCCGAGGGGAGCTGTTTTTT.

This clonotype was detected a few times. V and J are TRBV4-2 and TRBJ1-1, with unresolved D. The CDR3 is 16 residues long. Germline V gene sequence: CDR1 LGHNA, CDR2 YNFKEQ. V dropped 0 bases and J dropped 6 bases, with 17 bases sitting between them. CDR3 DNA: TGTGCCAGCAGCCAAGAATCAGGTTTCGCGAGATCTGAAGCTTTCTTT. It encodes CASSQESGFARSEAFF.

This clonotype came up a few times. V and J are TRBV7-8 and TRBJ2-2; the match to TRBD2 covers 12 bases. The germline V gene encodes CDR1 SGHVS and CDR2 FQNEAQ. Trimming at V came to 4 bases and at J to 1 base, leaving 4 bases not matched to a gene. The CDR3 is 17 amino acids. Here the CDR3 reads CASSSSLAGGNTGELFF. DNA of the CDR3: TGTGCCAGCAGCTCCTCACTAGCGGGGGGGAACACCGGGGAGCTGTTTTTT.

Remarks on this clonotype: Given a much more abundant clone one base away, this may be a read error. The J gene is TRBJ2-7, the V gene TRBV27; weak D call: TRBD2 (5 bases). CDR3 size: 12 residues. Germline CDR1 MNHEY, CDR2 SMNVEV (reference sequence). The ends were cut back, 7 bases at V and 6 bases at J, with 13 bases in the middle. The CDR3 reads CASISRGFEQYF. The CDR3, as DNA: TGTGCCAGCATTTCCCGGGGATTCGAGCAGTACTTC.

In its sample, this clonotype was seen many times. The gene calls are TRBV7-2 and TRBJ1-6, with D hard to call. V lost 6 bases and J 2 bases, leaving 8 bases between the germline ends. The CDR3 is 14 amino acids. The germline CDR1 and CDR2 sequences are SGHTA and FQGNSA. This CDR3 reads CASSLGTYNSPLHF. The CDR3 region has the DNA TGTGCCAGCAGTCTAGGTACCTATAATTCACCCCTCCACTTT.

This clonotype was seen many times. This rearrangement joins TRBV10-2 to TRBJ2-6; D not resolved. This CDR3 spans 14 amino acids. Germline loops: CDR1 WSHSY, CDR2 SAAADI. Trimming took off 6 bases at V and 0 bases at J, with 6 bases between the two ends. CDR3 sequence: CASSPPSGANVLTF. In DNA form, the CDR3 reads TGCGCCAGCAGCCCCCCCTCTGGGGCCAACGTCCTGACTTTC.

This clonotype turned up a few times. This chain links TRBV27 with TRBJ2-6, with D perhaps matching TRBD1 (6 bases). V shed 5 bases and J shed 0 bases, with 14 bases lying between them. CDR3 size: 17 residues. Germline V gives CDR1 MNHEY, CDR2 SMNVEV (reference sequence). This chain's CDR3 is CASSKSTGSSGANVLTF. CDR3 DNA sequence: TGTGCCAGCAGTAAATCGACAGGCAGCTCTGGGGCCAACGTCCTGACTTTC.

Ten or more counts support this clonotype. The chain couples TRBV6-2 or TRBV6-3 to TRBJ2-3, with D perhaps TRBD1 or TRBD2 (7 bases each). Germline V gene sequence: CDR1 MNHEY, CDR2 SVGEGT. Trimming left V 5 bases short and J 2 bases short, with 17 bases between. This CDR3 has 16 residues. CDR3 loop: CASSGGDRRITDTQYF. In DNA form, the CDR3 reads TGTGCCAGCAGTGGGGGGGACAGACGGATCACAGATACGCAGTATTTT.

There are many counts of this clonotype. Here the CDR3 DNA reads TGCGCCAGCAGCCTCCGTGGACGAGACATTCAGTACTTC. This sequence encodes CASSLRGRDIQYF. The chain uses TRBV5-1 and TRBJ2-4, with D hard to call. The V end lost 4 bases, the J end lost 8 bases, and 13 bases lay between the germline ends. The length of the CDR3 is 13 residues. The V gene's germline CDR1 is SGHRS and CDR2 YFSETQ.

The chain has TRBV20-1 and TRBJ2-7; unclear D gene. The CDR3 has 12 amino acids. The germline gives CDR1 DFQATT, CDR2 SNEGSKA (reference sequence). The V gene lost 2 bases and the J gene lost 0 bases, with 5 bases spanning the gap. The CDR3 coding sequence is TGCAGTGCTAGAAGGTCCTCCTACGAGCAGTACTTC. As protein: CSARRSSYEQYF.

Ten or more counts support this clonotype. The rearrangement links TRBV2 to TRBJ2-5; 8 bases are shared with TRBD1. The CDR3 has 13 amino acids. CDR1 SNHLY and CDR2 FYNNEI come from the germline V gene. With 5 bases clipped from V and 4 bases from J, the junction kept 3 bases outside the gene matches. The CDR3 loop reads CASSRQGRETQYF. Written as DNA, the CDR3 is TGTGCCAGCAGTCGACAGGGGAGAGAGACCCAGTACTTC. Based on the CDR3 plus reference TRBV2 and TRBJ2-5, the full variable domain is EPEVTQTPSHQVTQMGQEVILRCVPISNHLYFYWYRQILGQKVEFLVSFYNNEISEKSEIFDDQFSVERPDGSNFTLKIRSTKLEDSAMYFCASSRQGRETQYFGPGTRLLVL.

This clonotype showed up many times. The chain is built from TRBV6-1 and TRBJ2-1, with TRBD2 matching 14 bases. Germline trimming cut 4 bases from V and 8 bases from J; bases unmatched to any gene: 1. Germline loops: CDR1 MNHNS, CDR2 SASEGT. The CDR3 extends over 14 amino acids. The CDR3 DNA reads TGTGCCAGCAGTGGACTAGCGGGGGGGGATGAGCAGTTCTTC. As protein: CASSGLAGGDEQFF.